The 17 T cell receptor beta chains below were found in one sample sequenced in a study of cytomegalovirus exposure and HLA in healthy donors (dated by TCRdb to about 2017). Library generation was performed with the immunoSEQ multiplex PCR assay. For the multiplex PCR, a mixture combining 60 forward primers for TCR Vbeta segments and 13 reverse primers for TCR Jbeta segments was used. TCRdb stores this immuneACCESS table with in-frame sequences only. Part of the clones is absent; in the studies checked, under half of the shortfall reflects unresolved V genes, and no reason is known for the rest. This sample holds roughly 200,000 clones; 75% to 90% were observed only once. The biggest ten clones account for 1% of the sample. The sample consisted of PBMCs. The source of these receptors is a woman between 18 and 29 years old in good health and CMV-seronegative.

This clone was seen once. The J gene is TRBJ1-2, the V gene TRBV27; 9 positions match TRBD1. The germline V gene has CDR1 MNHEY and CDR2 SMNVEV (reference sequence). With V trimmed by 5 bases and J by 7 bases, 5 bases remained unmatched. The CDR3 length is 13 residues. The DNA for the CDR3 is TGTGCCAGCAGTGTGTTACAGGGGGCTGGCTACACCTTC. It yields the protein CASSVLQGAGYTF.

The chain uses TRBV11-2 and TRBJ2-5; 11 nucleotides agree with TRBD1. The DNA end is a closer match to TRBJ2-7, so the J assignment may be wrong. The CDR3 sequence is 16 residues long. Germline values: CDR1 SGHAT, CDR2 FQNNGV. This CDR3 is CASSYRGQGASYEQYF. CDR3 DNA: TGTGCCAGCAGCTACAGAGGACAGGGGGCCTCCTACGAGCAGTACTTC.

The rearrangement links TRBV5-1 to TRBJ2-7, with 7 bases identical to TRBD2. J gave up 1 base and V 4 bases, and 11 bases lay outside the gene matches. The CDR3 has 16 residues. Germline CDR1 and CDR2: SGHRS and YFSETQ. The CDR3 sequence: CASSRSGGGPSYEQYF. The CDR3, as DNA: TGCGCCAGCAGCAGGAGTGGCGGGGGACCATCCTACGAGCAGTACTTC.

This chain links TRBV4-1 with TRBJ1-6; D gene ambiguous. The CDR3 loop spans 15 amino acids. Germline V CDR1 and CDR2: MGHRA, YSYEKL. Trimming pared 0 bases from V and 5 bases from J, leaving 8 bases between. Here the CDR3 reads CASSQDGGHNSPLHF. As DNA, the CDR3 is TGCGCCAGCAGCCAAGACGGCGGCCATAATTCACCCCTCCACTTT.

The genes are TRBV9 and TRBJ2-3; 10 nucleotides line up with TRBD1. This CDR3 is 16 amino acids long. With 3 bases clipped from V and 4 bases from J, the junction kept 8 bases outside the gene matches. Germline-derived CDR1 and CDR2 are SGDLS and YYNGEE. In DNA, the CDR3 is TGTGCCAGCAGCGAAAGACAGGGGGCTGGGTCAGATACGCAGTATTTT. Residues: CASSERQGAGSDTQYF.

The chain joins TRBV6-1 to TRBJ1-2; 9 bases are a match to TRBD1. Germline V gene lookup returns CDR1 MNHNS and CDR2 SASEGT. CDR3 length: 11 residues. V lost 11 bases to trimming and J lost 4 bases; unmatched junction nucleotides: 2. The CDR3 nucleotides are TGTGCCCGGGGACAGGGCTATGGCTACACCTTC. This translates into CARGQGYGYTF.

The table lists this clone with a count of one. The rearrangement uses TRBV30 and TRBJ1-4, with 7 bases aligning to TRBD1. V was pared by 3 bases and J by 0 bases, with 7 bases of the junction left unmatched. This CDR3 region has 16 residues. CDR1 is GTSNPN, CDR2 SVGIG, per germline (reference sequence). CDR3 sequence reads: CAWSSGTVATNEKLFF. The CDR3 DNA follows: TGTGCCTGGAGCTCCGGGACAGTTGCAACTAATGAAAAACTGTTTTTT.

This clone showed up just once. As DNA, the CDR3 is TGTGCCAGCAGGCGGACCCGAGGACAGGGGACCTCCTACGAGCAGTACTTC. Residues: CASRRTRGQGTSYEQYF. The chain carries TRBV7-3 and TRBJ2-7; 9 bases are shared with TRBD1. Germline CDR1 SGHTA, CDR2 FQGTGA. The CDR3 has 17 amino acids. V dropped 6 bases and J dropped 0; count of bases not matched to a gene: 12.

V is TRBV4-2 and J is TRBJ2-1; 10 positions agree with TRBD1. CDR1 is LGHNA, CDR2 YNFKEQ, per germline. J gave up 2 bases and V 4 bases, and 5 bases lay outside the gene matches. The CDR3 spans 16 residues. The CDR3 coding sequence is TGTGCCAGCAGCCCTGGACAGGGGGGGACCTACAATGAGCAGTTCTTC. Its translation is CASSPGQGGTYNEQFF.

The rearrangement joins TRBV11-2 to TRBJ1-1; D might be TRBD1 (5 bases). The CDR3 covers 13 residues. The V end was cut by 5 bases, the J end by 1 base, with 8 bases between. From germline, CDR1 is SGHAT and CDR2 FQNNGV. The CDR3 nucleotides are TGTGCCAGCAGCGCCGACAGGAACACTGAAGCTTTCTTT. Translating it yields CASSADRNTEAFF. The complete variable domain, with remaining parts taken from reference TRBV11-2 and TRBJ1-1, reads EAGVAQSPRYKIIEKRQSVAFWCNPISGHATLYWYQQILGQGPKLLIQFQNNGVVDDSQLPKDRFSAERLKGVDSTLKIQPAKLEDSAVYLCASSADRNTEAFFGQGTRLTVV.

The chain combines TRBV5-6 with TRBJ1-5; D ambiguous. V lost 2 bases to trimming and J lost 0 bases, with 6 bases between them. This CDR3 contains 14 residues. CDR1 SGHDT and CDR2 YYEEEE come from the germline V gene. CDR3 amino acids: CASSFSDSNQPQHF. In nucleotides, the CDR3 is TGTGCCAGCAGCTTCAGCGATAGCAATCAGCCCCAGCATTTT. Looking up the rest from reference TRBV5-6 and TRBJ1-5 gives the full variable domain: DAGVTQSPTHLIKTRGQQVTLRCSPKSGHDTVSWYQQALGQGPQFIFQYYEEEERQRGNFPDRFSGHQFPNYSSELNVNALLLGDSALYLCASSFSDSNQPQHFGDGTRLSIL.

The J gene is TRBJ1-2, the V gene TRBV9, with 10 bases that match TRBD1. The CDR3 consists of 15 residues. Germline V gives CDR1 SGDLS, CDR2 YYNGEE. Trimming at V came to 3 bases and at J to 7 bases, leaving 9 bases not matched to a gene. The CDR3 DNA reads TGTGCCAGCAGCGAATACGGGACAGGGGTCAGTGGCTACACCTTC. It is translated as CASSEYGTGVSGYTF.

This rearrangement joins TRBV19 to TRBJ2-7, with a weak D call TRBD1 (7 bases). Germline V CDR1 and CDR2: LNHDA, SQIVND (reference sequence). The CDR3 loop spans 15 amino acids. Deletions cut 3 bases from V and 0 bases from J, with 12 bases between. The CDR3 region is CASSIPGGISYEQYF. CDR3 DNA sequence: TGTGCCAGTAGTATCCCAGGGGGGATCTCCTACGAGCAGTACTTC.

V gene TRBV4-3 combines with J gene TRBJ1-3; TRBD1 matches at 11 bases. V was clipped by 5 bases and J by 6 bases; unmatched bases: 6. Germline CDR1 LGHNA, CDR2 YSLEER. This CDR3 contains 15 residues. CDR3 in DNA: TGCGCCAGCAGCTACGGGACAGGGGGTGAAAACACCATATATTTT. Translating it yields CASSYGTGGENTIYF.

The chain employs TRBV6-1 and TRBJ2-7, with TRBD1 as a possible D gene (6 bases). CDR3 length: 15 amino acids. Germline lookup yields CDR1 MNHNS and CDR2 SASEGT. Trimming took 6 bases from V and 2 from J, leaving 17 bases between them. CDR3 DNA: TGTGCCAGCAGCTGGAACTGGGACACTACCTACGAGCAGTACTTC. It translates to CASSWNWDTTYEQYF.

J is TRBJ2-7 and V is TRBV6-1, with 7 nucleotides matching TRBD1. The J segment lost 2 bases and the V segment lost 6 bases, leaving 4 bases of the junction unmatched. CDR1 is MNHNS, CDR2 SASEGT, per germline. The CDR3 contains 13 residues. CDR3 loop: CASSTGTAYEQYF. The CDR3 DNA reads TGTGCCAGCAGCACCGGGACAGCCTACGAGCAGTACTTC.

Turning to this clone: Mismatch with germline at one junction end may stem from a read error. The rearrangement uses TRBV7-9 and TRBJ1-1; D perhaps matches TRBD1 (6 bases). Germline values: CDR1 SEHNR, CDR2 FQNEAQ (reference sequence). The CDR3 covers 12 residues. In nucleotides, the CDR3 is TGTTCCAGCAGCACAGGACAGATAGAAGCTTTCTTT. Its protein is CSSSTGQIEAFF.